The 29 T cell receptor beta chains given below trace back to one sample, sequenced in a study of OX40 agonist ivuxolimab in advanced cancers. The repertoire was sequenced with immunoSEQ multiplex PCR; TCRdb's copy has only in-frame clones and lacks some. The sample contains under 50,000 clones, approximately 80% of which appear only once. Specimen: CD4+ or CD8+ T cells sorted from blood, collected in a trial of the OX40 agonist ivuxolimab. Receptor source: an adult with an advanced solid tumor such as melanoma, head and neck, liver or kidney cancer.

The CDR3 region has the DNA TGTGCCAGCAGCGTGCGTAGCGGTAGCTCCTACAATGAGCAGTTCTTC. Translating it yields CASSVRSGSSYNEQFF. This chain links TRBV9 with TRBJ2-1, with D possibly being TRBD2 (6 bases). The CDR3 loop spans 16 amino acids. CDR1 is SGDLS and CDR2 is YYNGEE in the germline V gene. With 2 bases removed from V and 0 bases from J, the gap between germline ends came to 12 bases.

The chain links TRBV18 to TRBJ2-7; 10 bases are a match to TRBD2. CDR1 KGHSH and CDR2 LQKENI come from the germline V gene. V gave up 3 bases and J gave up 2 bases; unmatched junction bases: 4. The CDR3 consists of 15 residues. The CDR3 region is CASSPRTSGTYEQYF. CDR3 sequence (DNA): TGTGCCAGCTCACCCCGGACTAGCGGAACCTACGAGCAGTACTTC.

This clone was detected once. This chain joins TRBV27 and TRBJ2-7; TRBD2 matches 7 bases. This CDR3 contains 13 residues. Germline lookup yields CDR1 MNHEY and CDR2 SMNVEV (reference sequence). V lost 6 bases, J lost 3 bases, and 5 bases stayed unmatched. CDR3 residues: CASRPTSVYEQYF. The DNA for the CDR3 is TGTGCCAGCAGACCTACTAGCGTCTACGAGCAGTACTTC.

DNA of the CDR3: TGTGCCAGCAGTTCTCCCCGGGACAGGGGGGTCGGGGAGCTGTTTTTT. Protein product: CASSSPRDRGVGELFF. This chain links TRBV27 with TRBJ2-2, with 11 nucleotides matching TRBD1. Germline CDR1 is MNHEY and CDR2 is SMNVEV (reference sequence). The CDR3 spans 16 residues. V was clipped by 4 bases and J by 7 bases; unmatched bases: 8.

The chain has TRBV9 and TRBJ2-5; 15 positions match TRBD2. The germline V gene encodes CDR1 SGDLS and CDR2 YYNGEE. The ends lost 2 bases at V and 2 bases at J; junction bases unmatched: 13. CDR3 length equals 20 residues. The CDR3 DNA reads as TGTGCCAGCAGCGTCGCCCCCGGACTAGCGGGAGGGTCCCATCAAGAGACCCAGTACTTC. Its protein is CASSVAPGLAGGSHQETQYF.

The chain carries TRBV7-3 and TRBJ2-1; possible D gene TRBD2, 6 bases. Germline-derived CDR1 and CDR2 are SGHTA and FQGTGA. With 3 bases removed from V and 1 base from J, the gap between germline ends came to 7 bases. The CDR3 is 14 amino acids. The CDR3 here is CASSLTSSYNEQFF. The CDR3 bases are TGTGCCAGCAGCTTGACTAGTTCCTACAATGAGCAGTTCTTC.

The chain employs TRBV2 and TRBJ1-1; D call uncertain. Germline assignment: CDR1 SNHLY and CDR2 FYNNEI. Trimming removed 5 bases from V and 9 bases from J, with 10 bases in between. This CDR3 has 11 residues. CDR3 DNA sequence: TGTGCCAGCAGTTTAGACGGCAAAGCTTTCTTT. This gives the protein CASSLDGKAFF.

V and J are TRBV18 and TRBJ2-7, with TRBD1 as a possible D gene (7 bases). There are 17 residues in the CDR3. With 4 bases removed from V and 0 bases from J, the gap between germline ends came to 19 bases. The V gene's germline CDR1 is KGHSH and CDR2 LQKENI. The CDR3 nucleotides read TGTGCCAGCTCACTAGTCGCGGGACAGTCGAACTCCTACGAGCAGTACTTC. Amino acid sequence: CASSLVAGQSNSYEQYF. Using reference TRBV18 and TRBJ2-7 for the parts outside the CDR3, the full variable domain is NAGVMQNPRHLVRRRGQEARLRCSPMKGHSHVYWYRQLPEEGLKFMVYLQKENIIDESGMPKERFSAEFPKEGPSILRIQQVVRGDSAAYFCASSLVAGQSNSYEQYFGPGTRLTVT.

The chain is built from TRBV15 and TRBJ2-5, with 11 bases fitting TRBD2. Trimming took 4 bases from V and 7 from J; bases not matched to a gene: 8. In germline, CDR1 is LNHNV, CDR2 YYDKDF (reference sequence). The CDR3 is 15 residues long. The CDR3 nucleotides read TGTGCCACCAGCAAGGGACTAGCGGACAAGGGGACCCAGTACTTC. Protein sequence: CATSKGLADKGTQYF.

This clone was detected only a few times. This chain uses TRBV30 with TRBJ2-3, with 9 bases lining up with TRBD2. Germline V gene data show CDR1 as GTSNPN and CDR2 as SVGIG (reference sequence). Trimming cost V 2 bases and J 10 bases; bases outside gene matches: 10. The CDR3 spans 14 residues. CDR3 DNA sequence: TGTGCCTGGAGTCTTCTAGCGGGATCCGGGGCGCAGTATTTT. It specifies CAWSLLAGSGAQYF.

The chain combines TRBV30 with TRBJ1-1; D call uncertain. Germline CDR1 GTSNPN, CDR2 SVGIG (reference sequence). The CDR3 consists of 17 residues. V was clipped by 1 base and J by 1 base, with 19 bases between them. The CDR3 loop reads CAWSAGVETKKNTEAFF. CDR3 nucleotide sequence: TGTGCCTGGAGTGCGGGAGTGGAAACAAAGAAGAACACTGAAGCTTTCTTT.

This clone was seen only a few times. V and J are TRBV14 and TRBJ1-2; D may be TRBD1 (5 bases). CDR3 length equals 13 residues. V was cut by 0 bases and J by 7 bases, with 9 bases left in between. Per the germline V gene, CDR1 is SGHDN and CDR2 is FVKESK. The CDR3 sequence: CASSQDPRAGYTF. As DNA, the CDR3 is TGTGCCAGCAGCCAAGATCCCAGGGCTGGCTACACCTTC.

This chain joins TRBV6-1 and TRBJ1-6, with a weak D call TRBD1 (5 bases). The CDR3 extends over 15 amino acids. The V end lost 0 bases, the J end lost 9 bases, and 12 bases lay between the germline ends. Germline CDR1 is MNHNS and CDR2 is SASEGT. The CDR3 region is CASSEAPVQASPLHF. CDR3 DNA: TGTGCCAGCAGTGAAGCCCCCGTACAGGCTTCACCCCTCCACTTT.

This clone was detected only a few times. In DNA, the CDR3 is TGTGCCAGCAGCTTAGGGACAAACAACTATGGCTACACCTTC. Amino acids: CASSLGTNNYGYTF. The V call is TRBV7-2, the J call TRBJ1-2, with TRBD1 as a possible D gene (5 bases). Germline V gives CDR1 SGHTA, CDR2 FQGNSA. The germline V and J ends were trimmed by 1 base and 2 bases, with 8 bases remaining between them. The CDR3 is 14 amino acids.

The chain joins TRBV5-1 to TRBJ1-1, with D possibly TRBD1 on 6 matching bases. This CDR3 has 16 residues. CDR1 is SGHRS and CDR2 is YFSETQ in the germline V gene. V was shortened by 0 bases and J by 0 bases, with 12 bases between the two germline ends. Written as DNA, the CDR3 is TGCGCCAGCAGCTTGGAATACACAGGGATGAACACTGAAGCTTTCTTT. Protein: CASSLEYTGMNTEAFF.

V and J are TRBV5-1 and TRBJ1-2; no clear D. This CDR3 is 12 amino acids long. Germline CDR1 reads SGHRS; CDR2 reads YFSETQ. Trimming cost V 3 bases and J 8 bases, with 11 bases left between them. The CDR3 reads CASSWEGAGYTF. As DNA, the CDR3 is TGCGCCAGCAGCTGGGAGGGTGCGGGCTACACCTTC. Full variable domain (rest looked up from reference TRBV5-1 and TRBJ1-2): KAGVTQTPRYLIKTRGQQVTLSCSPISGHRSVSWYQQTPGQGLQFLFEYFSETQRNKGNFPGRFSGRQFSNSRSEMNVSTLELGDSALYLCASSWEGAGYTFGSGTRLTVV.

The chain's CDR3 is CASESSVSYGYTF. The CDR3 DNA reads TGTGCCAGCGAATCGTCCGTGAGCTATGGCTACACCTTC. The V and J genes are TRBV5-5 and TRBJ1-2; no clear D. The germline V gene encodes CDR1 SGHKS and CDR2 YYEKEE (reference sequence). CDR3 length: 13 amino acids. Trimming removed 7 bases at V and 4 bases at J, with 14 bases between.

The V and J genes are TRBV30 and TRBJ1-2; a possible D gene is TRBD1 (5 bases). Germline CDR1 and CDR2: GTSNPN and SVGIG (reference sequence). Trimming stripped 3 bases from V and 8 bases from J, with 16 bases between. The CDR3 consists of 13 residues. CDR3 sequence (DNA): TGTGCCTGGAGCTTTCGCGGAACAGGAGGCTACACCTTC. This codes for CAWSFRGTGGYTF.

The chain has TRBV11-2 and TRBJ1-2; D gene unclear. Germline values: CDR1 SGHAT, CDR2 FQNNGV. V was shortened by 0 bases and J by 5 bases, with 10 bases between the two germline ends. The CDR3 extends over 14 amino acids. CDR3 sequence reads: CASSLDPGLYGYTF. The CDR3, as DNA: TGTGCCAGCAGCTTAGATCCAGGACTGTATGGCTACACCTTC.

The chain recombines TRBV12-5 with TRBJ1-2, with no clear D. The CDR3 has 13 amino acids. Trimming left V 3 bases short and J 3 bases short, with 8 bases between. In germline, CDR1 is LGHNT, CDR2 FRNRAP. CDR3 sequence reads: CASGFDRHYGYTF. The CDR3 nucleotides are TGTGCTAGTGGTTTTGACCGACACTATGGCTACACCTTC.

V usage is TRBV19 and J usage is TRBJ2-7; no firm D call. Trimming removed 4 bases from V and 0 bases from J, with 10 bases in between. Germline V gene sequence: CDR1 LNHDA, CDR2 SQIVND (reference sequence). The CDR3 is 14 amino acids. In DNA form, the CDR3 reads TGTGCCAGTAGTAGGGGTCAAAACTCCTACGAGCAGTACTTC. Translating it yields CASSRGQNSYEQYF.

The rearrangement uses TRBV18 and TRBJ2-5; TRBD1 might be the D (5 bases). Germline V gene sequence: CDR1 KGHSH, CDR2 LQKENI. The V end was cut by 2 bases, the J end by 2 bases, with 6 bases between. The length of the CDR3 is 13 residues. The CDR3 sequence: CASSPNRQETQYF. The CDR3 region has the DNA TGTGCCAGCTCACCAAACAGGCAAGAGACCCAGTACTTC.

The chain combines TRBV5-1 with TRBJ1-6, with D unresolved. CDR3 length: 14 amino acids. Germline V lookup: CDR1 SGHRS, CDR2 YFSETQ. V lost 2 bases and J lost 5, with 8 bases in between. CDR3 in amino acids: CASSFGRDNSPLHF. CDR3 DNA: TGCGCCAGCAGCTTCGGTCGCGATAATTCACCCCTCCACTTT. Full variable domain (outside the CDR3, taken from reference TRBV5-1 and TRBJ1-6): KAGVTQTPRYLIKTRGQQVTLSCSPISGHRSVSWYQQTPGQGLQFLFEYFSETQRNKGNFPGRFSGRQFSNSRSEMNVSTLELGDSALYLCASSFGRDNSPLHFGNGTRLTVT.

A few counts support this clone. This chain uses TRBV6-1 with TRBJ1-2; no clear D. The length of the CDR3 is 15 residues. V lost 1 base, J lost 4 bases, and 13 bases lay in between. Germline V gives CDR1 MNHNS, CDR2 SASEGT. The CDR3 bases are TGTGCCAGCAGTGAAGAATGGGGTTACGTCTATGGCTACACCTTC. It yields the protein CASSEEWGYVYGYTF.

This clone was picked up a small number of times. The chain recombines TRBV19 with TRBJ2-7, with D possibly TRBD1 on 6 matching bases. CDR1 is LNHDA and CDR2 is SQIVND in the germline V gene (reference sequence). There are 15 residues in the CDR3. V dropped 5 bases and J dropped 3 bases, with 17 bases sitting between them. In DNA form, the CDR3 reads TGTGCCAGTAGTCAAGGCAGACAGGCCTACTACGAGCAGTACTTC. It translates to CASSQGRQAYYEQYF.

J is TRBJ2-7 and V is TRBV11-3; 8 bases match TRBD2. V was clipped by 8 bases and J by 6 bases; unmatched bases: 12. CDR3 length: 14 residues. Germline V gives CDR1 SGHNT, CDR2 YENEEA. CDR3 sequence reads: CASGETGGPSEQYF. As DNA, the CDR3 is TGTGCCAGCGGAGAAACGGGAGGGCCATCCGAGCAGTACTTC.

The chain employs TRBV18 and TRBJ1-2; a weak D match, TRBD1 (6 bases). The V end lost 1 base, the J end lost 8 bases, and 11 bases lay between the germline ends. Looked up from germline, CDR1 is KGHSH and CDR2 is LQKENI. This CDR3 has 13 amino acids. CDR3 sequence (DNA): TGTGCCAGCTCACCACGGGCAGGGGACGGCTACACCTTC. It codes for CASSPRAGDGYTF. The whole variable domain, remainder taken from reference TRBV18 and TRBJ1-2, is NAGVMQNPRHLVRRRGQEARLRCSPMKGHSHVYWYRQLPEEGLKFMVYLQKENIIDESGMPKERFSAEFPKEGPSILRIQQVVRGDSAAYFCASSPRAGDGYTFGSGTRLTVV.

The genes are TRBV6-5 and TRBJ2-5; D gene ambiguous. CDR1 is MNHEY, CDR2 SVGAGI, per germline. The CDR3 contains 14 residues. V lost 4 bases, J lost 5 bases, and 14 bases lay in between. The chain's CDR3 is CASSSRALMETQYF. DNA of the CDR3: TGTGCCAGCAGTTCCCGGGCTCTGATGGAGACCCAGTACTTC.

This clone showed up just once. This rearrangement joins TRBV7-2 to TRBJ2-5; D gene ambiguous. CDR3 length: 14 residues. V dropped 10 bases and J dropped 6 bases, with 21 bases sitting between them. Per germline, CDR1 SGHTA and CDR2 FQGNSA. This CDR3 reads CATSSIFRTQTQYF. The CDR3 bases are TGTGCCACCTCCTCCATATTCCGCACCCAGACCCAGTACTTC.